This entry describes one TCR beta chain. This record comes from a study of blood T cell repertoires in COVID-19. Clones were sequenced by immunoSEQ multiplex PCR, and TCRdb holds only the in-frame ones, with some missing. The table includes around 190,000 clones, 80% detected once. What was sequenced was peripheral blood. The receptor was isolated from a man aged 65 to 85 with active or convalescent COVID-19.

In nucleotides, the CDR3 is TGTGCCTGGAGTGACGGTACTGAAGCTTTCTTT. Translating it yields CAWSDGTEAFF. The gene calls are TRBV30 and TRBJ1-1; D gene ambiguous. The V end was cut by 1 base, the J end by 5 bases, with 5 bases between. Germline CDR1 reads GTSNPN; CDR2 reads SVGIG (reference sequence). The CDR3 extends over 11 amino acids.